This T cell receptor (beta chain) was sequenced during a study of response to subunit inactivated influenza vaccine. Trimming stripped 4 bases from V and 6 bases from J, with 12 bases between. The CDR3 length is 13 residues. From germline, CDR1 is LGHDT and CDR2 YNNKEL (reference sequence). Each CDR3 protein gets one entry after TCRdb re-called the RT-PCR reads with MiXCR. The profile shows about 160,000 distinct CDR3 sequences, under 13% of them singletons. The table lists this clonotype with a few counts. This specimen consisted of non-naive T cells sorted from PBMCs, obtained roughly 46 days after vaccination. The source is a man between 45 and 60 years old who received an inactivated influenza vaccine. The V and J genes are TRBV3-1 and TRBJ1-1; D not certain. The CDR3 reads CASSPSRVAEAFF. CDR3 in DNA: TGTGCCAGCAGCCCCTCCAGAGTGGCTGAAGCTTTCTTT. Together with reference TRBV3-1 and TRBJ1-1, the CDR3 gives the full variable domain: DTAVSQTPKYLVTQMGNDKSIKCEQNLGHDTMYWYKQDSKKFLKIMFSYNNKELIINETVPNRFSPKSPDKAHLNLHINSLELGDSAVYFCASSPSRVAEAFFGQGTRLTVV.